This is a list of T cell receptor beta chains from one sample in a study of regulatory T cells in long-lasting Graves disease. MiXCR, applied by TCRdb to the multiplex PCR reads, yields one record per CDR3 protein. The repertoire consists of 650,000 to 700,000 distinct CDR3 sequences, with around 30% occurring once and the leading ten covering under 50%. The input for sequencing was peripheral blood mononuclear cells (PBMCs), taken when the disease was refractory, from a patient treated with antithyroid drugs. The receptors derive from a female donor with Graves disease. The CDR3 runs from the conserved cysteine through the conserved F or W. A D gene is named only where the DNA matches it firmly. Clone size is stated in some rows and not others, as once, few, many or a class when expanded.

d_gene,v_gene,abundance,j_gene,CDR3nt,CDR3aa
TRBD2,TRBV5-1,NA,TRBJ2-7,TGCGCCAGCAGCGTGGGACTAGCGGGAAATTACGAGCAGTACTTC,CASSVGLAGNYEQYF
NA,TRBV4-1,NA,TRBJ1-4,TGCGCCAGCAGCCAACTAAGCAGGAATGAAAAACTGTTTTTT,CASSQLSRNEKLFF
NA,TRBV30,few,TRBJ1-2,TGTGCCTGGAGTTCGGACAGCAGAGACTATGGCTACACCTTC,CAWSSDSRDYGYTF
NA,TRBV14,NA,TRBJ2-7,TGTGCCAGCAGCCCCGGGAGATCTTTCTACGAGCAGTACTTC,CASSPGRSFYEQYF
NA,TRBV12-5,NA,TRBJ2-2,TGTGCTAGTGGTTTGCGAGTAGAAACCGGGGAGCTGTTTTTT,CASGLRVETGELFF
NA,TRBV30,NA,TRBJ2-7,TGTGCCGGGAACAAGGGCGGCTCCTACGAGCAGTACTTC,CAGNKGGSYEQYF
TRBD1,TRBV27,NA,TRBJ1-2,TGTGCCAGCAGTACCCTTCGGACAGGGGCCGGTGGCTACACCTTC,CASSTLRTGAGGYTF
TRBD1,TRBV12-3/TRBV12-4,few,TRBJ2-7,TGTGCCAGCAGCCCGGACAGGGGGCCCTACGAGCAGTACTTC,CASSPDRGPYEQYF
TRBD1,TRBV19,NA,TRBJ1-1,TGTGCCAGTACCCGGACAGGACAAACTGAAGCTTTCTTT,CASTRTGQTEAFF
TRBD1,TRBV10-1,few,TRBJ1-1,TGCGCCAGCCAGGACAGGGGAGGAACTGAAGCTTTCTTT,CASQDRGGTEAFF
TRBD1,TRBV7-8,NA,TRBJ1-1,TGTGCCAGCAGCTTAGTCACAGGGGCCGCCCAAGCTTTCTTT,CASSLVTGAAQAFF
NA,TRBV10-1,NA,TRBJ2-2,TGCGCCAGCAGAGTGGATCCGAACACCGGGGAGCTGTTTTTT,CASRVDPNTGELFF
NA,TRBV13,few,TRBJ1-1,TGTGCCAGCAGCTTAGTTTCAGAAGCTGAAGCTTTCTTT,CASSLVSEAEAFF